Listed here are 21 T cell receptor beta chains from one sample, sequenced in a study of T cells expressing NK-cell markers. TCRdb processed the 5' RACE reads again and assigns one entry to each CDR3 protein, with no DNA. Its table lists roughly 180,000 distinct CDR3 sequences. The specimen was blood T cells: a sorted CD56 or NKG2C T cell subset, CD4+ or CD8+ T cells, or bulk PBMC T cells (not recorded which). These receptors came from a woman between 18 and 75 years old in good health.

This chain links TRBV25-1 with TRBJ2-5; TCRdb returns TRBD1, unconfirmable since there is no DNA. The CDR3 consists of 15 residues. CDR1 is MGHDK, CDR2 SYGVNS, per germline. The CDR3 is CASSESRTVQETQYF.

The chain is built from TRBV7-9 and TRBJ1-1. This CDR3 has 13 residues. Germline V gene sequence: CDR1 SEHNR, CDR2 FQNEAQ (reference sequence). The CDR3: CASSSRDLREAFF.

V and J are TRBV7-2 and TRBJ2-5. Germline assignment: CDR1 SGHTA and CDR2 FQGNSA. The CDR3 consists of 12 residues. The CDR3 sequence: CASSYISETQYF. Using reference TRBV7-2 and TRBJ2-5 for the parts outside the CDR3, the full variable domain is GAGVSQSPSNKVTEKGKDVELRCDPISGHTALYWYRQSLGQGLEFLIYFQGNSAPDKSGLPSDRFSAERTGGSVSTLTIQRTQQEDSAVYLCASSYISETQYFGPGTRLLVL.

The chain employs TRBV5-6 and TRBJ2-2; without DNA, the TCRdb call of TRBD2 cannot be checked. This CDR3 is 16 amino acids long. CDR1 SGHDT and CDR2 YYEEEE come from the germline V gene. CDR3 sequence reads: CASSSLAGLDTGELFF. The entire variable domain, with the rest obtained from reference TRBV5-6 and TRBJ2-2, is as follows: DAGVTQSPTHLIKTRGQQVTLRCSPKSGHDTVSWYQQALGQGPQFIFQYYEEEERQRGNFPDRFSGHQFPNYSSELNVNALLLGDSALYLCASSSLAGLDTGELFFGEGSRLTVL.

The chain couples TRBV20-1 to TRBJ2-7; the D gene TCRdb calls, TRBD2, cannot be checked with no DNA. The CDR3 spans 14 residues. Per germline, CDR1 DFQATT and CDR2 SNEGSKA (reference sequence). This chain's CDR3 is CSAPPGTSGISEYF.

The chain combines TRBV6-5 with TRBJ1-1; TCRdb's D call of TRBD1 is untestable without DNA. This CDR3 has 13 residues. The V gene's germline CDR1 is MNHEY and CDR2 SVGAGI. The CDR3 protein is CASSTQGDREAFF.

The chain combines TRBV6-1 with TRBJ2-1; TCRdb calls TRBD1, which cannot be checked without DNA. Germline assignment: CDR1 MNHNS and CDR2 SASEGT. This CDR3 has 13 residues. The CDR3 protein is CASTRTADNEQFF.

This sequence joins TRBV2 and TRBJ2-3; TCRdb's D gene call, TRBD2, goes unchecked for lack of DNA. Germline values: CDR1 SNHLY, CDR2 FYNNEI. The CDR3 covers 16 residues. The chain's CDR3 is CASYGGRAASTDTQYF.

The chain links TRBV5-4 to TRBJ2-3; there is no DNA to check the TCRdb D call of TRBD1. Germline V gene sequence: CDR1 SGHNT, CDR2 YYREEE (reference sequence). This CDR3 spans 15 amino acids. The CDR3: CASSLDTGSTDTQYF.

This chain links TRBV7-3 with TRBJ2-1; absent DNA, TCRdb's TRBD2 call cannot be checked. The CDR3 runs 16 residues. Germline loops: CDR1 SGHTA, CDR2 FQGTGA. The CDR3 reads CASSLGLAGGSLEQFF.

This chain joins TRBV24-1 and TRBJ1-2. Germline V gene sequence: CDR1 KGHDR, CDR2 SFDVKD. This CDR3 comprises 14 residues. The CDR3 loop is CATSDWPVAYGYTF.

The genes are TRBV7-3 and TRBJ2-5; the TCRdb call, TRBD1, lacks DNA for checking. The CDR3 spans 16 residues. Germline CDR1 SGHTA, CDR2 FQGTGA. The CDR3 loop reads CASSLWGQGTQETQYF. Combining the CDR3 with reference TRBV7-3 and TRBJ2-5 gives the whole variable domain GAGVSQTPSNKVTEKGKYVELRCDPISGHTALYWYRQSLGQGPEFLIYFQGTGAADDSGLPNDRFFAVRPEGSVSTLKIQRTERGDSAVYLCASSLWGQGTQETQYFGPGTRLLVL.

The chain carries TRBV9 and TRBJ2-3; TCRdb reports TRBD1, a call that lacks DNA to check it against. The CDR3 has 15 amino acids. Germline values: CDR1 SGDLS, CDR2 YYNGEE. CDR3: CASSAPGDEGGTQYF.

The chain combines TRBV5-6 with TRBJ2-1; the D gene TCRdb calls, TRBD2, cannot be checked with no DNA. The germline V gene encodes CDR1 SGHDT and CDR2 YYEEEE. This CDR3 region has 16 residues. The CDR3 sequence: CASSLRTSAYYNEQFF.

The rearrangement uses TRBV5-1 and TRBJ1-3; TCRdb's D call, TRBD1, is unchecked because there is no DNA. This CDR3 has 16 amino acids. Germline V gives CDR1 SGHRS, CDR2 YFSETQ. CDR3 amino acids: CASTPAGLRSGNTIYF.

The chain employs TRBV7-2 and TRBJ2-1; the TCRdb call, TRBD1, lacks DNA for checking. In germline, CDR1 is SGHTA, CDR2 FQGNSA. This CDR3 has 15 residues. CDR3: CASSLAGTDNNEQFF.

J is TRBJ2-3 and V is TRBV5-6. The CDR3 extends over 13 amino acids. Germline assignment: CDR1 SGHDT and CDR2 YYEEEE. CDR3 amino acids: CASSHGRTDTQYF.

CDR3 protein: CSASGLAPSGRKETQYF. The chain carries TRBV20-1 and TRBJ2-5; with no DNA, the TCRdb D assignment of TRBD2 cannot be verified. Looked up from germline, CDR1 is DFQATT and CDR2 is SNEGSKA (reference sequence). The CDR3 sequence is 17 residues long.

V and J are TRBV5-1 and TRBJ2-3; TCRdb returns TRBD2, unconfirmable since there is no DNA. Germline V CDR1 and CDR2: SGHRS, YFSETQ. The CDR3 has 13 residues. The CDR3 sequence: CASSSQGLGLANF.

The rearrangement links TRBV10-3 to TRBJ2-1. The CDR3 runs 16 residues. Germline assignment: CDR1 ENHRY and CDR2 SYGVKD. The CDR3 region is CAIRQWQGSSYNEQFF.

The J gene is TRBJ2-7, the V gene TRBV6-1; the D call of TRBD1 rests on TCRdb alone, since no DNA is present to check it. Per germline, CDR1 MNHNS and CDR2 SASEGT. The CDR3 has 14 residues. CDR3 sequence: CASRGGLSSYEQYF.